This T cell receptor (beta chain) was captured in a study of blood T cell repertoires in COVID-19. Produced via immunoSEQ multiplex PCR; TCRdb's table is partial and in-frame only. The sample comprises hundreds of thousands of clones, more than 80% of which are singletons, and roughly 1.3% rests with the top ten. Germline-derived CDR1 and CDR2 are LNHDA and SQIVND (reference sequence). There are 16 residues in the CDR3. V lost 1 base to trimming and J lost 0 bases, with 7 bases between them. Specimen: peripheral blood. This TCR derives from a woman aged 25 to 39 with COVID-19, enrolled during active disease. The rearrangement links TRBV19 to TRBJ2-6, with D uncertain. Here the CDR3 reads CASSIGSSSGANVLTF. DNA of the CDR3: TGTGCCAGTAGTATAGGGTCCAGCTCTGGGGCCAACGTCCTGACTTTC.